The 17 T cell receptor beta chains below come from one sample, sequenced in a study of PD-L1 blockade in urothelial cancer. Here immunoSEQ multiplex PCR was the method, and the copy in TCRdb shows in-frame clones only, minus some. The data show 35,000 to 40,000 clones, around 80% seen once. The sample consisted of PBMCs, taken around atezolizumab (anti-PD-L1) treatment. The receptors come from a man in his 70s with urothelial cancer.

CDR3 in amino acids: CASSIDRGGSEQFF. The DNA for the CDR3 is TGTGCCAGTAGTATAGACCGGGGGGGTTCTGAGCAGTTCTTC. V and J are TRBV19 and TRBJ2-1; TRBD2 matches at 8 bases. Germline CDR1 LNHDA, CDR2 SQIVND (reference sequence). J gave up 9 bases and V 0 bases, and 4 bases lay outside the gene matches. The CDR3 has 14 residues.

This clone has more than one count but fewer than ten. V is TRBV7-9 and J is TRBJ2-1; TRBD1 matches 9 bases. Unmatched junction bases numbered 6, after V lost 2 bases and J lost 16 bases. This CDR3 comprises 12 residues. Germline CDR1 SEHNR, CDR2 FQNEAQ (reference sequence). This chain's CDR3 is CASSLTGQGRFF. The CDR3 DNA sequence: TGTGCCAGCAGCTTAACCGGACAGGGGAGATTCTTC.

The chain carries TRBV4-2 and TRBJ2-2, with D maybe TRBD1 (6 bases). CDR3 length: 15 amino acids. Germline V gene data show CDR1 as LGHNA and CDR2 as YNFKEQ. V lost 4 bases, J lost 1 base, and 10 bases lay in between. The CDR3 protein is CASSPGTQNTGELFF. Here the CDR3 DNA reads TGTGCCAGCAGCCCCGGGACACAGAACACCGGGGAGCTGTTTTTT.

The CDR3 coding sequence is TGTGCCAGCAGCTTAGGGGCCGGGGTTGCCAAAAACATTCAGTACTTC. Translation: CASSLGAGVAKNIQYF. V usage is TRBV7-9 and J usage is TRBJ2-4, with D perhaps matching TRBD2 (5 bases). V was trimmed by 1 base and J by 1 base, leaving 11 bases between them. Germline CDR1 reads SEHNR; CDR2 reads FQNEAQ (reference sequence). This CDR3 comprises 16 residues.

The chain's CDR3 is CASTLQGQNEQFF. The CDR3 DNA is TGCGCCAGCACTCTACAGGGGCAGAATGAGCAGTTCTTC. The V and J genes are TRBV5-1 and TRBJ2-1; 7 bases match TRBD1. The V and J ends lost 6 bases and 7 bases, in that order; junction bases with no gene match: 7. Germline lookup yields CDR1 SGHRS and CDR2 YFSETQ. The CDR3 length is 13 residues.

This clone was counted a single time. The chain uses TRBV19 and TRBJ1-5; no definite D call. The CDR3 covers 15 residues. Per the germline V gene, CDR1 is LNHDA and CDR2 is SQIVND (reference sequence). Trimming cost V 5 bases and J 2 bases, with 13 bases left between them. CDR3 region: CASSSQTDGNQPQHF. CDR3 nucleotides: TGTGCCAGTAGTTCCCAAACAGACGGCAATCAGCCCCAGCATTTT.

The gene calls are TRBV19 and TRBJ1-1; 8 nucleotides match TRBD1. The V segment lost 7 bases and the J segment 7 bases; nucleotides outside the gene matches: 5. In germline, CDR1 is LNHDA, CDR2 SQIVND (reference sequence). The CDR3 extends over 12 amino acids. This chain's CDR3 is CASKVRGLEAFF. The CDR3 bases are TGTGCCAGTAAGGTCAGGGGGCTTGAAGCTTTCTTT.

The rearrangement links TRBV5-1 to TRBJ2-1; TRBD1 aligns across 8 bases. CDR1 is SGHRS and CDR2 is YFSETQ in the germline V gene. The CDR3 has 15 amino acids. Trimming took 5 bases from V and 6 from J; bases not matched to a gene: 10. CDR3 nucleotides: TGCGCCAGCAGTTCATCCGGGACAGGTTTCAATGAGCAGTTCTTC. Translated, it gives CASSSSGTGFNEQFF.

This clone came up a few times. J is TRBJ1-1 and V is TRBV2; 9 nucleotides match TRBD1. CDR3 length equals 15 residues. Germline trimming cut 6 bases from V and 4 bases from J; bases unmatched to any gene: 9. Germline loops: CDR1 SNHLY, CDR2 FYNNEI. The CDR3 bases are TGTGCCAGCAGCGAGGACAGGGGCAGGGGCACTGAAGCTTTCTTT. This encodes CASSEDRGRGTEAFF. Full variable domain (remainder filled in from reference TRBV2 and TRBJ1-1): EPEVTQTPSHQVTQMGQEVILRCVPISNHLYFYWYRQILGQKVEFLVSFYNNEISEKSEIFDDQFSVERPDGSNFTLKIRSTKLEDSAMYFCASSEDRGRGTEAFFGQGTRLTVV.

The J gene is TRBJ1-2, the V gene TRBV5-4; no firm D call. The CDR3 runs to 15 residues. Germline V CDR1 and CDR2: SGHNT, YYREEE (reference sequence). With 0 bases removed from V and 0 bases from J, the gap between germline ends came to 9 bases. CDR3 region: CASSLAGGTNYGYTF. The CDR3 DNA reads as TGTGCCAGCAGCTTGGCAGGAGGGACTAACTATGGCTACACCTTC.

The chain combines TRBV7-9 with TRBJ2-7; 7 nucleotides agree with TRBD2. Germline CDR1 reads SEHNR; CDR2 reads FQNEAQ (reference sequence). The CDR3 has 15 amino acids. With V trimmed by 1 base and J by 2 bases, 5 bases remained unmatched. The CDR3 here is CASSLVRGRTYEQYF. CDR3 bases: TGTGCCAGCAGCTTAGTGCGCGGGAGAACCTACGAGCAGTACTTC.

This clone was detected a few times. The CDR3 sequence is CASSTFGAGVYNEQFF. As DNA, the CDR3 is TGTGCCAGCAGTACATTCGGAGCGGGAGTCTACAATGAGCAGTTCTTC. The V call is TRBV28, the J call TRBJ2-1; 8 bases agree with TRBD2. V gave up 5 bases and J gave up 3 bases; unmatched junction bases: 9. In germline, CDR1 is MDHEN, CDR2 SYDVKM. The CDR3 has 16 residues.

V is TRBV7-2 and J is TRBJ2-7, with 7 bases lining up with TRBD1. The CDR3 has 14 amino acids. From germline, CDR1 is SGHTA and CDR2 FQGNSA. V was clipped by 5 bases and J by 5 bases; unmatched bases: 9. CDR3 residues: CASSHQRGGDEQYF. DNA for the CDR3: TGTGCCAGCAGCCACCAGAGAGGGGGCGACGAGCAGTACTTC.

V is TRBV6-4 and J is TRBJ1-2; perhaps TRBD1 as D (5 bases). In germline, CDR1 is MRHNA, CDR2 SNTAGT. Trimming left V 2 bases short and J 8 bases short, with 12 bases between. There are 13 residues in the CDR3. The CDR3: CASSDSDRGGYTF. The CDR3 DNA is TGTGCCAGCAGTGACAGTGACAGAGGCGGCTACACCTTC.

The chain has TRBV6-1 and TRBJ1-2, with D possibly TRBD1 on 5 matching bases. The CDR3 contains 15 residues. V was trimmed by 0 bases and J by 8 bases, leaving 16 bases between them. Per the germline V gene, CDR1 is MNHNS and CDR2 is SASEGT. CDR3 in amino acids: CASSEARWPGRGYTF. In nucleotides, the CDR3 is TGTGCCAGCAGTGAAGCGCGCTGGCCAGGGCGCGGCTACACCTTC.

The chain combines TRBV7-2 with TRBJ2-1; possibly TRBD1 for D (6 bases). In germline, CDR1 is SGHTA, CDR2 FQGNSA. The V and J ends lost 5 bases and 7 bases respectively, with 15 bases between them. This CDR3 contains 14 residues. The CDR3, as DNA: TGTGCCAGCAGCGGAGCGACAGGTAGGAATGAGCAGTTCTTC. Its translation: CASSGATGRNEQFF.

The CDR3 nucleotides read TGTGCCAGCAGTGTTCAGGGGCGAGAGCAGTACTTC. Encoded protein: CASSVQGREQYF. The chain employs TRBV25-1 and TRBJ2-7; a weak D match, TRBD1 (6 bases). The CDR3 consists of 12 residues. The V end lost 4 bases, the J end lost 7 bases, and 11 bases lay between the germline ends. The V gene's germline CDR1 is MGHDK and CDR2 SYGVNS.